This entry lists 24 T cell receptor beta chains sequenced from one sample in a study of blood T cell repertoires in COVID-19. Sequenced by immunoSEQ multiplex PCR; TCRdb stores in-frame clones only, minus some. In the table there are a few hundred thousand clones, around 91% of which are singletons. Sequencing used peripheral blood. These TCRs come from a woman aged 55 to 70 with COVID-19, enrolled during active disease.

Only one count was recorded for this clone. The chain joins TRBV30 to TRBJ1-4; tentative D call: TRBD1 (5 bases). This CDR3 comprises 14 residues. V gave up 3 bases and J gave up 3 bases, with 11 bases separating them. The germline V gene has CDR1 GTSNPN and CDR2 SVGIG (reference sequence). The CDR3: CAWSAGPANEKLFF. The CDR3 nucleotides read TGTGCCTGGAGCGCAGGGCCAGCTAATGAAAAACTGTTTTTT.

J is TRBJ1-5 and V is TRBV28; D is perhaps TRBD1 (5 bases). The germline V and J ends were trimmed by 10 bases and 3 bases, with 16 bases remaining between them. Per the germline V gene, CDR1 is MDHEN and CDR2 is SYDVKM. This CDR3 comprises 14 residues. CDR3 sequence reads: CATIGAAANQPQHF. The CDR3 DNA reads TGTGCCACCATAGGGGCCGCGGCCAATCAGCCCCAGCATTTT.

This rearrangement joins TRBV29-1 to TRBJ1-1, with D uncertain. Germline CDR1 and CDR2: SQVTM and ANQGSEA. The CDR3 is 10 residues long. The V and J ends lost 3 bases and 3 bases respectively, with 2 bases between them. CDR3 residues: CSVDDTEAFF. The CDR3 DNA follows: TGCAGCGTTGACGACACTGAAGCTTTCTTT.

The chain uses TRBV5-1 and TRBJ2-2; TRBD2 agrees at 8 bases. The ends lost 4 bases at V and 1 base at J; junction bases unmatched: 3. This CDR3 comprises 15 residues. Germline loops: CDR1 SGHRS, CDR2 YFSETQ. CDR3 bases: TGCGCCAGCAGCCGGGGGGGACTGAACACCGGGGAGCTGTTTTTT. Translating it yields CASSRGGLNTGELFF.

The V gene is TRBV7-9, the J gene TRBJ1-2, with D tentatively TRBD1 (5 bases). Germline V CDR1 and CDR2: SEHNR, FQNEAQ (reference sequence). The CDR3 extends over 13 amino acids. V dropped 5 bases and J dropped 4 bases, with 11 bases sitting between them. CDR3 protein: CASSGAGFYGYTF. CDR3 nucleotide sequence: TGTGCCAGCAGCGGGGCAGGGTTCTATGGCTACACCTTC. The whole variable domain, filled in from reference TRBV7-9 and TRBJ1-2, reads DTGVSQNPRHKITKRGQNVTFRCDPISEHNRLYWYRQTLGQGPEFLTYFQNEAQLEKSRLLSDRFSAERPKGSFSTLEIQRTEQGDSAMYLCASSGAGFYGYTFGSGTRLTVV.

A few counts support this clone. The genes are TRBV19 and TRBJ1-2, with D unclear. The CDR3 runs 13 residues. The germline gives CDR1 LNHDA, CDR2 SQIVND (reference sequence). The V end lost 2 bases, the J end lost 7 bases, and 11 bases lay between the germline ends. CDR3 amino acids: CASSIWRRGGYTF. Here the CDR3 DNA reads TGTGCCAGTAGTATATGGAGGCGGGGTGGCTACACCTTC. Based on the CDR3 plus reference TRBV19 and TRBJ1-2, the full variable domain is DGGITQSPKYLFRKEGQNVTLSCEQNLNHDAMYWYRQDPGQGLRLIYYSQIVNDFQKGDIAEGYSVSREKKESFPLTVTSAQKNPTAFYLCASSIWRRGGYTFGSGTRLTVV.

The chain recombines TRBV18 with TRBJ1-2; D is uncertain. Trimming pared 3 bases from V and 4 bases from J, leaving 12 bases between. CDR3 length: 14 residues. The V gene's germline CDR1 is KGHSH and CDR2 LQKENI. The CDR3 DNA reads TGTGCCAGCTCACCCCCAGGTGTCGGCTATGGCTACACCTTC. Its protein product is CASSPPGVGYGYTF.

The rearrangement uses TRBV7-3 and TRBJ2-3, with D maybe TRBD2 (7 bases). The V gene's germline CDR1 is SGHTA and CDR2 FQGTGA. V lost 5 bases and J 2 bases, leaving 14 bases between the germline ends. The CDR3 length is 15 residues. This CDR3 reads CASSRGGDSTDTQYF. In DNA, the CDR3 is TGTGCCAGCAGCAGAGGGGGGGACTCCACAGATACGCAGTATTTT.

The V call is TRBV7-9, the J call TRBJ2-3, with 8 bases that match TRBD2. CDR3 length equals 16 residues. CDR1 is SEHNR and CDR2 is FQNEAQ in the germline V gene (reference sequence). V was clipped by 5 bases and J by 0 bases; unmatched bases: 7. CDR3 sequence: CASSPLAGGSTDTQYF. CDR3 coding DNA: TGTGCCAGCAGCCCATTGGCGGGGGGCAGCACAGATACGCAGTATTTT.

CDR3 DNA: TGTGCCAGCAGTGACATAACCGGGATGAACACTGAAGCTTTCTTT. It translates to CASSDITGMNTEAFF. The chain is built from TRBV25-1 and TRBJ1-1, with unresolved D. Trimming stripped 3 bases from V and 0 bases from J, with 11 bases between. Germline V gene lookup returns CDR1 MGHDK and CDR2 SYGVNS. The CDR3 is made up of 15 amino acids.

The chain couples TRBV29-1 to TRBJ1-1; 7 bases align to TRBD1. Trimming removed 4 bases from V and 1 base from J; junction bases left unmatched: 6. The CDR3 is 14 residues long. Germline CDR1 SQVTM, CDR2 ANQGSEA. The CDR3: CSVVSGQTNTEAFF. CDR3 coding DNA: TGCAGCGTTGTATCGGGACAGACGAACACTGAAGCTTTCTTT.

The chain recombines TRBV27 with TRBJ1-4; D is perhaps TRBD1 (6 bases). Germline V CDR1 and CDR2: MNHEY, SMNVEV (reference sequence). V shed 2 bases and J shed 8 bases, with 12 bases lying between them. The length of the CDR3 is 14 residues. The CDR3 spells CASSLLGGGEKLFF. The CDR3 DNA is TGTGCCAGCAGTTTACTAGGGGGGGGCGAAAAACTGTTTTTT.

The gene calls are TRBV29-1 and TRBJ1-2; D gene ambiguous. The CDR3 is 16 residues long. V dropped 4 bases and J dropped 4 bases, with 22 bases sitting between them. The germline V gene encodes CDR1 SQVTM and CDR2 ANQGSEA. The CDR3: CSVVTRSSGRPYGYTF. The CDR3 region has the DNA TGCAGCGTTGTAACCAGGTCTTCGGGAAGGCCCTATGGCTACACCTTC.

The J gene is TRBJ1-3, the V gene TRBV5-6; D not certain. Germline V CDR1 and CDR2: SGHDT, YYEEEE. Trimming stripped 4 bases from V and 2 bases from J, with 13 bases between. CDR3 length: 15 amino acids. Here the CDR3 reads CASSNRVQTGNTIYF. The DNA of the CDR3 is TGTGCCAGCAGCAACCGGGTCCAAACTGGAAACACCATATATTTT.

This rearrangement joins TRBV4-3 to TRBJ1-2; TRBD1 agrees at 7 bases. CDR1 LGHNA and CDR2 YSLEER come from the germline V gene. The CDR3 has 15 residues. J was trimmed by 6 bases and V by 4 bases; bases with no gene match: 11. CDR3: CASSLSAVGTDGYTF. The CDR3 nucleotides are TGCGCCAGCAGCCTTAGCGCCGTTGGGACAGATGGCTACACCTTC.

The chain's CDR3 is CASSSGPGGNTQYF. CDR3 bases: TGCGCCAGCAGCTCAGGGCCCGGCGGGAATACGCAGTATTTT. The chain employs TRBV5-1 and TRBJ2-3, with D possibly TRBD2 on 6 matching bases. The CDR3 extends over 14 amino acids. Germline assignment: CDR1 SGHRS and CDR2 YFSETQ. V shed 3 bases and J shed 7 bases, with 15 bases lying between them.

This rearrangement joins TRBV6-5 to TRBJ2-7, with D uncertain. V shed 0 bases and J shed 7 bases, with 10 bases lying between them. In germline, CDR1 is MNHEY, CDR2 SVGAGI. The CDR3 runs 13 residues. The DNA for the CDR3 is TGTGCCAGCAGTTACTCGTCTAGGATTGAGCAGTACTTC. Translated: CASSYSSRIEQYF.

The chain has TRBV18 and TRBJ1-3, with no clear D. Between the trimmed V and J ends, which lost 0 bases and 0 bases, there was a span of 6 bases. CDR1 KGHSH and CDR2 LQKENI come from the germline V gene. CDR3 length equals 15 residues. CDR3 coding DNA: TGTGCCAGCTCACCACCGGGCGTCTCTGGAAACACCATATATTTT. Encoded protein: CASSPPGVSGNTIYF.

The chain links TRBV9 to TRBJ1-1, with 7 bases aligning to TRBD1. The V and J ends lost 3 bases and 0 bases, in that order; junction bases with no gene match: 11. The CDR3 has 17 residues. Per the germline V gene, CDR1 is SGDLS and CDR2 is YYNGEE. CDR3 nucleotide sequence: TGTGCCAGCAGCGCAGAACCGGGACAGATCCTGAACACTGAAGCTTTCTTT. Translating gives CASSAEPGQILNTEAFF.

Only one count was recorded for this clone. CDR3 DNA sequence: TGTGCCAGCTCACCAAACAGCGGGCTCGATCAGCCCCAGCATTTT. Amino acids: CASSPNSGLDQPQHF. The chain carries TRBV18 and TRBJ1-5; D gene uncertain. The V end was cut by 2 bases, the J end by 5 bases, with 13 bases between. The germline V gene encodes CDR1 KGHSH and CDR2 LQKENI. The CDR3 totals 15 residues.

This clone was picked up one time. CDR3 in DNA: TGTGCCAGCAGCTTAGGGGGCGGGAATGAAAAACTGTTTTTT. Translating it yields CASSLGGGNEKLFF. The V gene is TRBV7-3, the J gene TRBJ1-4, with a weak D call TRBD1 (6 bases). In germline, CDR1 is SGHTA, CDR2 FQGTGA. The V gene lost 2 bases and the J gene lost 5 bases, with 9 bases spanning the gap. The CDR3 runs to 14 residues.

This chain joins TRBV9 and TRBJ1-2, with a weak D call TRBD1 (5 bases). V shed 4 bases and J shed 2 bases, with 15 bases lying between them. Germline loops: CDR1 SGDLS, CDR2 YYNGEE. This CDR3 spans 15 amino acids. Here the CDR3 reads CASSPLVAGNYGYTF. In DNA form, the CDR3 reads TGTGCCAGCAGCCCCCTCGTGGCAGGGAACTATGGCTACACCTTC.

This rearrangement joins TRBV18 to TRBJ2-5; tentatively, D is TRBD1 (6 bases). Trimming removed 1 base from V and 4 bases from J, with 16 bases in between. The CDR3 is 16 amino acids. Germline V CDR1 and CDR2: KGHSH, LQKENI. The CDR3, as DNA: TGTGCCAGCTCACCACGGGACACACGGTCGTCAGAGACCCAGTACTTC. The encoded protein is CASSPRDTRSSETQYF.

The gene calls are TRBV4-3 and TRBJ1-5, with 8 bases lining up with TRBD1. CDR3 length: 15 residues. V lost 1 base to trimming and J lost 6 bases; unmatched junction nucleotides: 5. CDR1 and CDR2 (germline): LGHNA, YSLEER. In DNA form, the CDR3 reads TGCGCCAGCAGCCAAGGACAGGGGCCTTTTCAGCCCCAGCATTTT. Encoded protein: CASSQGQGPFQPQHF.